This T cell receptor beta chain appears in the sequencing data of a study of technical replicates of blood from a few donors. Comments on this clone: In the same sample, other DNA sequences code for this CDR3.

The CDR3 length is 15 residues. Germline V lookup: CDR1 SGHRS, CDR2 YFSETQ. V was pared by 3 bases and J by 1 base, with 2 bases of the junction left unmatched. TCRdb keeps only in-frame clones here, not all; method: immunoSEQ multiplex PCR. The sample contains roughly 93,000 clones, roughly 95% of which appear only once. Sequencing used T cells isolated from PBMCs. This rearrangement joins TRBV5-1 to TRBJ2-5; 11 bases fit TRBD2. This TCR was sampled from a human donor in good health. The CDR3 spells CASSSGLAGQETQYF. CDR3 DNA sequence: TGCGCCAGCAGCTCCGGACTAGCGGGCCAAGAGACCCAGTACTTC.